This passage covers 3 T cell receptor beta chains from one sample sequenced in a study of T cells in Graves' hyperthyroidism and ophthalmopathy (dated by TCRdb to about 2019). Receptors were amplified or captured by multiplex PCR. Reads for this sample came from an Illumina HiSeq 2000. TCR beta CDR3 regions were amplified from RNA transcripts. For the first round of RT-PCR on the TCR CDR3, the HTBI primer set was used together with the Qiagen OneStep RT-PCR kit. The public reads were quality trimmed at Q25 with fastp and then assembled into clones with MiXCR by TCRdb, keeping productive beta chains. Each CDR3 protein appears once, grouped with its most common genes and DNA. A total of 300,000 to 500,000 distinct CDR3 sequences appear in this sample, around 15% of them only once. The top ten clones comprise 25% to 30% of the sample. The material sequenced was blood. The receptor source for this set is a man in his fifties or sixties with Graves' ophthalmopathy.

About this clonotype: It may be a read error: a sequence one base away is much more abundant. This rearrangement joins TRBV28 to TRBJ2-7; maybe TRBD2 (6 bases). The J call is in doubt because the DNA end fits TRBJ2-1 better. Germline V CDR1 and CDR2: MDHEN, SYDVKM. This CDR3 has 17 amino acids. DNA for the CDR3: TGTGCCAGCAGTCCAATGCGTGGGGGGAGAAGCTCCTACGAGCAGTTCTTC. Its translation is CASSPMRGGRSSYEQFF.

A few counts support this clonotype. This rearrangement joins TRBV30 to TRBJ1-2; D is uncertain. This CDR3 is built from 11 residues. The germline CDR1 and CDR2 sequences are GTSNPN and SVGIG (reference sequence). The V end was cut by 4 bases, the J end by 8 bases, with 11 bases between. CDR3 coding DNA: TGTGCCTGGATGAGGTTTTGGGGCTACACCTTC. Translated, it gives CAWMRFWGYTF.

This clonotype was counted ten times or more. The J gene is TRBJ2-7, the V gene TRBV2, with 9 nucleotides matching TRBD1. The germline V gene has CDR1 SNHLY and CDR2 FYNNEI. Losses at the gene ends were 5 bases for V and 2 bases for J; bases not matched to a gene: 10. The CDR3 is 16 residues long. CDR3 loop: CASSRGQGVGTYEQYF. DNA for the CDR3: TGTGCCAGCAGTAGGGGACAGGGAGTTGGTACCTACGAGCAGTACTTC. The entire variable domain, with the rest obtained from reference TRBV2 and TRBJ2-7, is as follows: EPEVTQTPSHQVTQMGQEVILRCVPISNHLYFYWYRQILGQKVEFLVSFYNNEISEKSEIFDDQFSVERPDGSNFTLKIRSTKLEDSAMYFCASSRGQGVGTYEQYFGPGTRLTVT.